This T cell receptor (beta chain) stems from a study of blood T cell repertoires in COVID-19. Across the whole study: Sites in the United States, Italy and Spain provided acute and convalescent COVID-19 samples. PBMCs, B-cell-depleted T cells, or T cells provided the cDNA or gDNA that made up the material.

Patients from Seattle were sampled longitudinally, starting during active infection. This CDR3 region has 16 residues. Germline values: CDR1 SGHAT, CDR2 FQDESV (reference sequence). V was cut by 3 bases and J by 12 bases, with 25 bases left in between. In the source study's methods: Researchers report that nucleated cell counts were estimated from reference gene primer amplification. This table comes from immunoSEQ multiplex PCR, and its TCRdb copy is limited to in-frame clones, with some not included. The V and J calls and the clone size are those of that table, but D and trimming were determined from the DNA. The sample lists about 140,000 clones, 88% occurring once.

The chain combines TRBV11-1 with TRBJ2-3, with D maybe TRBD2 (6 bases). Sequenced sample: peripheral blood. The sequence derives from a human donor with COVID-19, enrolled during active disease. The donor label of this sample is uncertain. In DNA form, the CDR3 reads TGTGCCAGCAGCTTTGACCAGGAAGAGGGACTGGGGGGTCAGTATTTT. It yields the protein CASSFDQEEGLGGQYF.